These 22 T cell receptor beta chains were sequenced from one sample in a study of T cell changes during pregnancy in multiple sclerosis. Assay: immunoSEQ multiplex PCR; the TCRdb copy retains only in-frame clones and omits some. Seen here are around 10,000 clones, 83% observed once, and the top ten hold less than 20%. The sequences come from CD8+ T cells from peripheral blood mononuclear cells, collected in the third trimester of pregnancy. Every receptor here comes from a female donor in good health, enrolled as a control in a pregnancy study.

This clone came up a few times. The chain recombines TRBV5-1 with TRBJ2-3; no clear D. V lost 0 bases, J lost 4 bases, and 6 bases lay in between. Per germline, CDR1 SGHRS and CDR2 YFSETQ. The CDR3 spans 13 residues. CDR3 amino acids: CASSLGRPDTQYF. Written as DNA, the CDR3 is TGCGCCAGCAGCTTGGGCAGGCCAGATACGCAGTATTTT.

The rearrangement uses TRBV19 and TRBJ1-5; D gene unclear. Trimming removed 1 base at V and 7 bases at J, with 8 bases between. In germline, CDR1 is LNHDA, CDR2 SQIVND (reference sequence). This CDR3 is 13 amino acids long. The CDR3 sequence is CASSIGNSQPQHF. The DNA of the CDR3 is TGTGCCAGTAGTATAGGGAACAGCCAGCCCCAGCATTTT.

The gene calls are TRBV6-5 and TRBJ2-5, with D possibly being TRBD2 (6 bases). V was clipped by 6 bases and J by 5 bases, with 16 bases between them. Germline V gene sequence: CDR1 MNHEY, CDR2 SVGAGI. This CDR3 has 14 amino acids. This CDR3 is CASRDYFESETQYF. CDR3 DNA: TGTGCCAGCAGGGACTATTTCGAGTCGGAGACCCAGTACTTC.

The chain recombines TRBV27 with TRBJ2-7, with TRBD1 matching over 11 bases. The V and J ends lost 4 bases and 5 bases, in that order; junction bases with no gene match: 4. Germline loops: CDR1 MNHEY, CDR2 SMNVEV (reference sequence). There are 14 residues in the CDR3. The chain's CDR3 is CASSSRDRGNEQYF. The CDR3, as DNA: TGTGCCAGCAGTTCCCGGGACAGGGGGAACGAGCAGTACTTC.

The chain combines TRBV5-1 with TRBJ2-1; no definite D call. Per germline, CDR1 SGHRS and CDR2 YFSETQ. The CDR3 totals 16 residues. The ends were cut back, 5 bases at V and 4 bases at J, with 19 bases in the middle. DNA for the CDR3: TGCGCCAGCAGTCCCAACAGCCAGCAGTTTTACAATGAGCAGTTCTTC. It specifies CASSPNSQQFYNEQFF. The full variable domain, its missing parts supplied by reference TRBV5-1 and TRBJ2-1, is KAGVTQTPRYLIKTRGQQVTLSCSPISGHRSVSWYQQTPGQGLQFLFEYFSETQRNKGNFPGRFSGRQFSNSRSEMNVSTLELGDSALYLCASSPNSQQFYNEQFFGPGTRLTVL.

The V gene is TRBV19, the J gene TRBJ1-3; D not certain. Germline V gives CDR1 LNHDA, CDR2 SQIVND (reference sequence). The V gene lost 0 bases and the J gene lost 4 bases, with 10 bases spanning the gap. This CDR3 is built from 15 residues. The CDR3 DNA reads TGTGCCAGTAGTATAGATGGCGGGAACGGAAACACCATATATTTT. Residues: CASSIDGGNGNTIYF.

The genes are TRBV28 and TRBJ2-1, with 8 bases aligning to TRBD2. Trimming at V came to 3 bases and at J to 6 bases, leaving 16 bases not matched to a gene. CDR1 and CDR2 (germline): MDHEN, SYDVKM. There are 18 residues in the CDR3. The CDR3 is CASSLLVIAGPSLNEQFF. CDR3 nucleotides: TGTGCCAGCAGTTTGTTAGTTATAGCGGGGCCAAGTCTCAATGAGCAGTTCTTC.

CDR3 DNA: TGTGCCAGCAGTCCCGAGGGACAGGCCCTAGGCGAGCAGTACTTC. Translated, it gives CASSPEGQALGEQYF. This chain joins TRBV27 and TRBJ2-7, with TRBD1 matching over 8 bases. The CDR3 has 15 residues. The V segment lost 5 bases and the J segment 6 bases; nucleotides outside the gene matches: 12. Germline V gives CDR1 MNHEY, CDR2 SMNVEV (reference sequence).

This rearrangement joins TRBV6-5 to TRBJ2-1; the match to TRBD1 covers 7 bases. The V segment lost 0 bases and the J segment 6 bases; nucleotides outside the gene matches: 8. There are 16 residues in the CDR3. CDR1 is MNHEY, CDR2 SVGAGI, per germline. The CDR3 sequence is CASSYSGLGGFNEQFF. DNA of the CDR3: TGTGCCAGCAGTTACTCGGGGCTAGGGGGCTTCAATGAGCAGTTCTTC.

The gene calls are TRBV9 and TRBJ2-3; TRBD2 matches 13 bases. The ends lost 2 bases at V and 4 bases at J; junction bases unmatched: 10. This CDR3 contains 18 residues. CDR1 is SGDLS and CDR2 is YYNGEE in the germline V gene. The CDR3 region is CASSVRLGTSGTPDTQYF. CDR3 nucleotide sequence: TGTGCCAGCAGCGTCCGTCTTGGGACTAGCGGGACCCCAGATACGCAGTATTTT. The variable domain in full, with the rest retrieved from reference TRBV9 and TRBJ2-3, is DSGVTQTPKHLITATGQRVTLRCSPRSGDLSVYWYQQSLDQGLQFLIQYYNGEERAKGNILERFSAQQFPDLHSELNLSSLELGDSALYFCASSVRLGTSGTPDTQYFGPGTRLTVL.

This rearrangement joins TRBV5-1 to TRBJ2-1; TRBD1 might be the D (6 bases). V was trimmed by 6 bases and J by 7 bases, leaving 23 bases between them. CDR3 length equals 16 residues. Germline V gene lookup returns CDR1 SGHRS and CDR2 YFSETQ. The CDR3 nucleotides read TGCGCCAGCACCCTCGCCGGGACACCGGCGAAAAATGAGCAGTTCTTC. As protein: CASTLAGTPAKNEQFF.

V and J are TRBV19 and TRBJ2-2, with TRBD1 matching 7 bases. The CDR3 length is 15 residues. CDR1 is LNHDA, CDR2 SQIVND, per germline (reference sequence). Germline trimming cut 5 bases from V and 3 bases from J; bases unmatched to any gene: 6. CDR3 DNA sequence: TGTGCCAGTAGTTCTCCAGACAGGGACACCGGGGAGCTGTTTTTT. The encoded protein is CASSSPDRDTGELFF.

As DNA, the CDR3 is TGTGCCAGCAGTTCCCAGCCTGACAGCTCCTACGAGCAGTACTTC. Its protein product is CASSSQPDSSYEQYF. The gene calls are TRBV6-5 and TRBJ2-7; tentatively, D is TRBD1 (5 bases). The germline CDR1 and CDR2 sequences are MNHEY and SVGAGI. Trimming removed 4 bases at V and 0 bases at J, with 13 bases between. The length of the CDR3 is 15 residues.

This clone has just one count. The chain employs TRBV6-1 and TRBJ2-7; 7 bases are shared with TRBD1. The CDR3 is 15 residues long. The germline V gene has CDR1 MNHNS and CDR2 SASEGT. J was trimmed by 3 bases and V by 1 base; bases with no gene match: 6. The CDR3 DNA sequence: TGTGCCAGCAGTGAAGGACAGACAGGGAGCTACGAGCAGTACTTC. Amino acid sequence: CASSEGQTGSYEQYF.

The V gene is TRBV7-3, the J gene TRBJ1-6; D possibly corresponds to TRBD1 (5 bases). The CDR3 covers 15 residues. Germline V gene lookup returns CDR1 SGHTA and CDR2 FQGTGA. With 1 base removed from V and 6 bases from J, the gap between germline ends came to 10 bases. The CDR3 region has the DNA TGTGCCAGCAGCTTAAATGGCAGGGCTAATTCACCCCTCCACTTT. It specifies CASSLNGRANSPLHF. Full variable domain (outside the CDR3, taken from reference TRBV7-3 and TRBJ1-6): GAGVSQTPSNKVTEKGKYVELRCDPISGHTALYWYRQSLGQGPEFLIYFQGTGAADDSGLPNDRFFAVRPEGSVSTLKIQRTERGDSAVYLCASSLNGRANSPLHFGNGTRLTVT.

The chain is built from TRBV4-2 and TRBJ1-6; TRBD1 matches at 8 bases. CDR3 length: 15 amino acids. Per the germline V gene, CDR1 is LGHNA and CDR2 is YNFKEQ. The V segment lost 0 bases and the J segment 8 bases; nucleotides outside the gene matches: 3. This CDR3 is CASSQEAGGDSPLHF. CDR3 DNA: TGTGCCAGCAGCCAAGAGGCAGGGGGCGATTCACCCCTCCACTTT.

This chain links TRBV7-3 with TRBJ1-3, with D perhaps TRBD1 (6 bases). Trimming shortened V by 5 bases and J by 1 base, and 9 bases separated the two germline ends. The CDR3 covers 14 residues. Germline assignment: CDR1 SGHTA and CDR2 FQGTGA. The CDR3 bases are TGTGCCAGCAGCCCAGGGGCGTCTGGAAACACCATATATTTT. Translation gives CASSPGASGNTIYF.

This rearrangement joins TRBV5-6 to TRBJ2-1; D possibly corresponds to TRBD2 (6 bases). Germline V lookup: CDR1 SGHDT, CDR2 YYEEEE. CDR3 length: 15 residues. The ends were cut back, 2 bases at V and 4 bases at J, with 13 bases in the middle. CDR3 region: CASSFFRDSYNEQFF. For the CDR3, the DNA is TGTGCCAGCAGCTTCTTCCGGGACTCTTACAATGAGCAGTTCTTC. Full variable domain (missing parts from reference TRBV5-6 and TRBJ2-1): DAGVTQSPTHLIKTRGQQVTLRCSPKSGHDTVSWYQQALGQGPQFIFQYYEEEERQRGNFPDRFSGHQFPNYSSELNVNALLLGDSALYLCASSFFRDSYNEQFFGPGTRLTVL.

The rearrangement links TRBV9 to TRBJ1-5; TRBD1 agrees at 8 bases. Germline assignment: CDR1 SGDLS and CDR2 YYNGEE. This CDR3 has 15 amino acids. V was pared by 0 bases and J by 7 bases, with 6 bases of the junction left unmatched. In DNA, the CDR3 is TGTGCCAGCAGCGTAGATCAGGGGGCGGGACAGCCCCAGCATTTT. Translation: CASSVDQGAGQPQHF.

The V call is TRBV6-5, the J call TRBJ2-2; TRBD2 might be the D (5 bases). The CDR3 is 15 amino acids. Germline assignment: CDR1 MNHEY and CDR2 SVGAGI. Trimming removed 7 bases from V and 4 bases from J, with 16 bases in between. CDR3 sequence (DNA): TGTGCCAGCAACTCCAGGAGGAGATCCACCGGGGAGCTGTTTTTT. It is translated as CASNSRRRSTGELFF.

The V call is TRBV9, the J call TRBJ2-2; 9 bases line up with TRBD1. The CDR3 is 15 amino acids. CDR1 and CDR2 (germline): SGDLS, YYNGEE. V lost 5 bases and J lost 5; bases outside the gene matches: 7. The CDR3 DNA follows: TGTGCCAGCAGAGCCGGGACAGGGAAGACCGGGGAGCTGTTTTTT. Protein sequence: CASRAGTGKTGELFF.

The rearrangement joins TRBV5-1 to TRBJ2-7, with 10 bases lining up with TRBD1. The CDR3 is made up of 16 amino acids. In germline, CDR1 is SGHRS, CDR2 YFSETQ. The ends lost 2 bases at V and 5 bases at J; junction bases unmatched: 10. The CDR3 spells CASSFPEGQGTHEQYF. The CDR3 nucleotides read TGCGCCAGCAGCTTCCCCGAGGGACAGGGGACCCACGAGCAGTACTTC.